The 27 T cell receptor beta chains below were found in one sample sequenced in a study of CD8 T cells in Susac syndrome (dated by TCRdb to the late 2010s). The library was generated by the immunoSEQ multiplex PCR assay. RNA was extracted using the RNeasy kit, and roughly 0.5 to 1 ug of the RNA was reverse transcribed with random hexamers. The public reads were reprocessed in TCRdb via fastp at Q25 and MiXCR, keeping in-frame beta chains. Under each unique CDR3 protein, matching rows form one entry showing the most common genes and DNA. For this sample the table gives around 200,000 distinct CDR3 sequences, of which 95% were detected only once. The ten most abundant clones make up under 0.12% of the sample. Sequenced material: CD4+ T cells from PBMCs. Receptors were obtained from a human donor in good health.

This clonotype was detected only once. This sequence joins TRBV7-9 and TRBJ2-5, with 9 bases lining up with TRBD2. The germline V gene encodes CDR1 SEHNR and CDR2 FQNEAQ (reference sequence). CDR3 size: 16 residues. J gave up 3 bases and V 7 bases, and 12 bases lay outside the gene matches. As DNA, the CDR3 is TGTGCCAGCACTCCCACTCGCGCGGGGGGGAAAGAGACCCAGTACTTC. It specifies CASTPTRAGGKETQYF.

The CDR3 nucleotides read TGTGCCAGCAGTCCGCGGACAGTCCCCTACAATGAGCAGTTCTTC. Its translation is CASSPRTVPYNEQFF. The chain carries TRBV27 and TRBJ2-1; weak D call: TRBD1 (6 bases). Germline V gene sequence: CDR1 MNHEY, CDR2 SMNVEV (reference sequence). This CDR3 has 15 residues. V was clipped by 5 bases and J by 2 bases, with 13 bases between them.

The rearrangement links TRBV20-1 to TRBJ2-3; D call uncertain. CDR1 is DFQATT and CDR2 is SNEGSKA in the germline V gene (reference sequence). V gave up 0 bases and J gave up 10 bases, with 14 bases separating them. This CDR3 has 13 amino acids. The CDR3 DNA reads TGCAGTGCTAGAGATCTAAGAGGTGGTGCGCAGTATTTT. Encoded protein: CSARDLRGGAQYF.

The V and J genes are TRBV18 and TRBJ2-3, with D perhaps TRBD1 (5 bases). CDR1 is KGHSH, CDR2 LQKENI, per germline. This CDR3 region has 13 residues. With 3 bases removed from V and 3 bases from J, the gap between germline ends came to 7 bases. CDR3 in DNA: TGTGCCAGCTCACCCCAGGGAACAGATACGCAGTATTTT. It specifies CASSPQGTDTQYF. The full variable domain, rest sourced from reference TRBV18 and TRBJ2-3, is NAGVMQNPRHLVRRRGQEARLRCSPMKGHSHVYWYRQLPEEGLKFMVYLQKENIIDESGMPKERFSAEFPKEGPSILRIQQVVRGDSAAYFCASSPQGTDTQYFGPGTRLTVL.

V is TRBV27 and J is TRBJ1-2; D gene ambiguous. This CDR3 is 14 amino acids long. V gave up 5 bases and J gave up 4 bases, with 14 bases separating them. Germline CDR1 reads MNHEY; CDR2 reads SMNVEV (reference sequence). The CDR3 here is CASSPRTDGYGYTF. The CDR3 region has the DNA TGTGCCAGCAGTCCTCGGACGGACGGCTATGGCTACACCTTC.

The genes are TRBV20-1 and TRBJ1-2, with D possibly TRBD1 on 5 matching bases. V lost 6 bases to trimming and J lost 4 bases, with 12 bases between them. The CDR3 sequence is 12 residues long. In germline, CDR1 is DFQATT, CDR2 SNEGSKA (reference sequence). Here the CDR3 reads CSAQRGGYGYTF. The CDR3 DNA reads as TGCAGTGCCCAGAGGGGTGGCTATGGCTACACCTTC.

This chain links TRBV3-1 with TRBJ2-1; D perhaps matches TRBD1 (6 bases). Between the trimmed V and J ends, which lost 4 bases and 0 bases, there was a span of 19 bases. Per the germline V gene, CDR1 is LGHDT and CDR2 is YNNKEL (reference sequence). The CDR3 contains 18 residues. The chain's CDR3 is CASSRGAGAASSYNEQFF. CDR3 DNA: TGTGCCAGCAGCCGTGGGGCAGGGGCCGCAAGCTCCTACAATGAGCAGTTCTTC.

The chain recombines TRBV9 with TRBJ2-3, with no clear D. This CDR3 spans 15 amino acids. CDR1 is SGDLS, CDR2 YYNGEE, per germline. Between the trimmed V and J ends, which lost 0 bases and 4 bases, there was a span of 12 bases. CDR3 protein: CASSVERSRADTQYF. In nucleotides, the CDR3 is TGTGCCAGCAGCGTAGAAAGGTCTCGAGCAGATACGCAGTATTTT.

The chain has TRBV9 and TRBJ2-5, with D possibly TRBD2 on 7 matching bases. The CDR3 spans 14 residues. The germline V gene encodes CDR1 SGDLS and CDR2 YYNGEE. V was shortened by 1 base and J by 3 bases, with 10 bases between the two germline ends. The CDR3 sequence is CASSVRGGKETQYF. CDR3 nucleotides: TGTGCCAGCAGCGTAAGGGGGGGAAAAGAGACCCAGTACTTC.

The chain recombines TRBV20-1 with TRBJ2-7; D may be TRBD1 or TRBD2 (5 bases each). CDR3 length: 13 residues. V was clipped by 0 bases and J by 6 bases, with 12 bases between them. CDR1 is DFQATT, CDR2 SNEGSKA, per germline (reference sequence). This CDR3 reads CSAREPGLVEQYV. The DNA of the CDR3 is TGCAGTGCTAGAGAGCCGGGGCTGGTCGAGCAGTACGTC.

CDR3 residues: CASTQLVAGELFF. CDR3 nucleotides: TGTGCCAGCACCCAACTCGTAGCCGGGGAGCTGTTTTTT. The genes are TRBV28 and TRBJ2-2; D remains unclear. Germline CDR1 reads MDHEN; CDR2 reads SYDVKM. Trimming removed 7 bases from V and 6 bases from J, with 12 bases in between. CDR3 length: 13 amino acids.

The J gene is TRBJ2-7, the V gene TRBV9; 13 bases match TRBD2. Germline values: CDR1 SGDLS, CDR2 YYNGEE. CDR3 length: 15 residues. Trimming took 3 bases from V and 4 from J; bases not matched to a gene: 4. CDR3 sequence: CASSGGLAGNYEQYV. As DNA, the CDR3 is TGTGCCAGCAGCGGGGGACTAGCGGGAAATTACGAGCAGTACGTC.

DNA of the CDR3: TGTGCCAGCAGCTTCCAAGGGGCCTATGGCTACACCTTC. This codes for CASSFQGAYGYTF. This chain joins TRBV11-2 and TRBJ1-2, with D tentatively TRBD1 (5 bases). Trimming removed 3 bases at V and 4 bases at J, with 9 bases between. There are 13 residues in the CDR3. CDR1 and CDR2 (germline): SGHAT, FQNNGV.

The chain links TRBV29-1 to TRBJ1-1; TRBD1 aligns across 7 bases. This CDR3 has 13 residues. Germline CDR1 reads SQVTM; CDR2 reads ANQGSEA. V lost 7 bases to trimming and J lost 3 bases; unmatched junction nucleotides: 8. The CDR3 protein is CSGATGADTEAFF. In DNA form, the CDR3 reads TGCAGCGGGGCAACAGGGGCGGACACTGAAGCTTTCTTT.

The chain employs TRBV3-1 and TRBJ2-7; no firm D call. Germline lookup yields CDR1 LGHDT and CDR2 YNNKEL (reference sequence). CDR3 size: 12 residues. The V and J ends lost 4 bases and 2 bases respectively, with 6 bases between them. The DNA of the CDR3 is TGTGCCAGCAGCCCCAGACCCTACGAGCAGTACTTC. Translating it yields CASSPRPYEQYF.

The chain combines TRBV30 with TRBJ1-4, with D hard to call. Per the germline V gene, CDR1 is GTSNPN and CDR2 is SVGIG (reference sequence). There are 12 residues in the CDR3. Trimming stripped 4 bases from V and 0 bases from J, with 3 bases between. The CDR3 reads CAWTTTNEKLFF. CDR3 nucleotide sequence: TGTGCCTGGACGACAACTAATGAAAAACTGTTTTTT.

The rearrangement joins TRBV11-2 to TRBJ1-6, with D tentatively TRBD1 (6 bases). The CDR3 covers 14 residues. The germline V gene encodes CDR1 SGHAT and CDR2 FQNNGV. V was shortened by 5 bases and J by 9 bases, with 14 bases between the two germline ends. CDR3 nucleotide sequence: TGTGCCAGCAGCCTCACAGGGTTGGGTTCACCCCTCCACTTT. This gives the protein CASSLTGLGSPLHF.

The CDR3 is CASSLQGANYEQYF. The DNA for the CDR3 is TGTGCCAGTAGCCTACAGGGGGCAAACTACGAGCAGTACTTC. This chain connects TRBV19 to TRBJ2-7; TRBD1 matches 9 bases. This CDR3 region has 14 residues. The germline V gene has CDR1 LNHDA and CDR2 SQIVND (reference sequence). J was trimmed by 3 bases and V by 6 bases; bases with no gene match: 6.

The chain recombines TRBV20-1 with TRBJ1-2, with TRBD1 matching over 8 bases. Per the germline V gene, CDR1 is DFQATT and CDR2 is SNEGSKA (reference sequence). The V segment lost 6 bases and the J segment 4 bases; nucleotides outside the gene matches: 16. There are 16 residues in the CDR3. The CDR3 bases are TGCAGTGCCCAGCCGTCTAGGGCAGGGGGCACCTATGGCTACACCTTC. Protein product: CSAQPSRAGGTYGYTF.

The chain carries TRBV28 and TRBJ2-1, with D uncertain. The CDR3 is 11 residues long. Between the trimmed V and J ends, which lost 6 bases and 6 bases, there was a span of 6 bases. The germline V gene encodes CDR1 MDHEN and CDR2 SYDVKM. Here the CDR3 reads CASRFLNEQFF. For the CDR3, the DNA is TGTGCCAGCAGGTTTCTCAATGAGCAGTTCTTC.

The gene calls are TRBV6-6 and TRBJ2-5; D remains unclear. Trimming stripped 6 bases from V and 4 bases from J, with 9 bases between. Germline CDR1 reads MNHNY; CDR2 reads SVGAGI (reference sequence). The CDR3 contains 12 residues. The DNA for the CDR3 is TGTGCCAGCAGCGCGGTGGGAGAGACCCAGTACTTC. This gives the protein CASSAVGETQYF.

The genes are TRBV28 and TRBJ2-7, with 7 bases identical to TRBD2. The CDR3 contains 12 residues. Germline V lookup: CDR1 MDHEN, CDR2 SYDVKM. After removal of 6 bases from V and 6 bases from J, the junction contained 5 bases not matched to a gene. CDR3 in DNA: TGTGCCAGCAGCTCTCCGGGGGGCGAGCAGTACGTC. Amino acid sequence: CASSSPGGEQYV.

This chain uses TRBV7-3 with TRBJ2-3; 8 positions match TRBD2. Germline trimming cut 5 bases from V and 0 bases from J; bases unmatched to any gene: 4. CDR3 length equals 15 residues. Germline assignment: CDR1 SGHTA and CDR2 FQGTGA. CDR3 protein: CASSLSGVSTDTQYF. CDR3 DNA: TGTGCCAGCAGCCTTAGCGGGGTTAGCACAGATACGCAGTATTTT. The whole variable domain, filled in from reference TRBV7-3 and TRBJ2-3, reads GAGVSQTPSNKVTEKGKYVELRCDPISGHTALYWYRQSLGQGPEFLIYFQGTGAADDSGLPNDRFFAVRPEGSVSTLKIQRTERGDSAVYLCASSLSGVSTDTQYFGPGTRLTVL.

This CDR3 reads CSVESTTQYF. Written as DNA, the CDR3 is TGCAGCGTTGAATCGACTACGCAGTATTTT. The V gene is TRBV29-1, the J gene TRBJ2-3; no reliable D call. V lost 2 bases and J lost 8, with 5 bases in between. There are 10 residues in the CDR3. Germline CDR1 and CDR2: SQVTM and ANQGSEA.

V and J are TRBV4-3 and TRBJ1-1; D is unresolved. The CDR3 runs 14 residues. Germline-derived CDR1 and CDR2 are LGHNA and YSLEER. V gave up 0 bases and J gave up 3 bases, with 8 bases separating them. CDR3 bases: TGCGCCAGCAGCCAAGATGACATTGACACTGAAGCTTTCTTT. Translating it yields CASSQDDIDTEAFF.

The V gene is TRBV4-2, the J gene TRBJ2-3, with 9 bases identical to TRBD2. The germline gives CDR1 LGHNA, CDR2 YNFKEQ. The CDR3 is 20 residues long. J was trimmed by 0 bases and V by 1 base; bases with no gene match: 14. The CDR3 spells CASSQARGLAGIASTDTQYF. The DNA for the CDR3 is TGTGCCAGCAGCCAAGCACGTGGCCTAGCGGGAATAGCTAGCACAGATACGCAGTATTTT.

The genes are TRBV4-1 and TRBJ1-2; TRBD1 matches 8 bases. Germline V gene sequence: CDR1 MGHRA, CDR2 YSYEKL. Trimming removed 3 bases from V and 0 bases from J; junction bases left unmatched: 6. This CDR3 is 16 amino acids long. CDR3 sequence (DNA): TGCGCCAGCAGCCAGGACCGGGACAGGACTAACTATGGCTACACCTTC. It codes for CASSQDRDRTNYGYTF.